The sequence of this TCR beta chain was determined in a study of T cells after yellow fever vaccination. Study-level results: Some clonotypes, a small share, were shared between CD4 and CD8 compartments. Re-detected after boosting: most primary clones, approximately 97% of CD4 and roughly 88% of CD8.

One entry per CDR3 protein, called by TCRdb with MiXCR from the 5' RACE reads. Of 150,000 to 200,000 distinct CDR3 sequences listed, 5.5% to 8% are singletons. In its sample, this clonotype was seen many times. Its matching antigen is unknown. This TCR was sampled from a man between 18 and 29 years old who received the YFV17D yellow fever vaccine. The starting material was CD4+ T cells sorted from PBMCs, obtained on the day of the first yellow fever vaccination.

As DNA, the CDR3 is TGTGCCAGCTCACGCTCAACTAACACCGGGGAGCTGTTTTTT. This encodes CASSRSTNTGELFF. The chain has TRBV18 and TRBJ2-2; D gene ambiguous. The CDR3 covers 14 residues. Germline V gene lookup returns CDR1 KGHSH and CDR2 LQKENI. Trimming pared 4 bases from V and 2 bases from J, leaving 8 bases between.